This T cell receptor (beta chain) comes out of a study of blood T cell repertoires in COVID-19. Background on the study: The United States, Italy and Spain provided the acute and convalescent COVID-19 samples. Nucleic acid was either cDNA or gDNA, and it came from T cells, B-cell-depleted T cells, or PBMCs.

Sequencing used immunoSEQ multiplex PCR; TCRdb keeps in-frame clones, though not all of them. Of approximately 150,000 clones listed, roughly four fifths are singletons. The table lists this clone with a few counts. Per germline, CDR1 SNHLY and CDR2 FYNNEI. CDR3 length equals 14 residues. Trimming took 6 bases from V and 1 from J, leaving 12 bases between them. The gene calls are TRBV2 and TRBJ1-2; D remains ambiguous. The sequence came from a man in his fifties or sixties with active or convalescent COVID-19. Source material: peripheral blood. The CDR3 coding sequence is TGTGCCAGCAGCACCCTGTCCAGTAACTATGGCTACACCTTC. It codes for CASSTLSSNYGYTF.